The 22 T cell receptor beta chains listed next were all sequenced from one sample in a study of OX40 agonist ivuxolimab in advanced cancers. Profiling relied on immunoSEQ multiplex PCR, and the TCRdb table lists in-frame clones only, not all of them. The table lists around 80,000 clones, about 92% of them singletons, with 0.15% to 0.2% in the top ten. The sample here was CD4+ or CD8+ T cells sorted from blood, taken in a trial of the OX40 agonist ivuxolimab. Receptors originate from an adult with an advanced solid tumor such as melanoma, head and neck, liver or kidney cancer.

V and J are TRBV28 and TRBJ1-4; a weak D match, TRBD1 (5 bases). Germline V gene lookup returns CDR1 MDHEN and CDR2 SYDVKM. The CDR3 totals 18 residues. Trimming removed 5 bases at V and 0 bases at J, with 19 bases between. The CDR3 region has the DNA TGTGCCAGCAGTATACCCGACAGTCCACGCGCAACTAATGAAAAACTGTTTTTT. Its protein is CASSIPDSPRATNEKLFF.

The gene calls are TRBV10-1 and TRBJ1-1; D not certain. The CDR3 length is 18 residues. The V gene lost 6 bases and the J gene lost 1 base, with 24 bases spanning the gap. Germline CDR1 WNHNN, CDR2 SYGVQD (reference sequence). The CDR3 region has the DNA TGCGCCAGCAGGGCAGGAACCCAGACGGGAGAGTGGAACACTGAAGCTTTCTTT. It encodes CASRAGTQTGEWNTEAFF.

The chain joins TRBV6-1 to TRBJ2-5; D is ambiguous. The DNA end favors TRBJ2-7, so the J call may be wrong. The CDR3 totals 15 residues. Germline assignment: CDR1 MNHNS and CDR2 SASEGT. CDR3 DNA: TGTGCCAGCAGACCCCCCGGGTCACCCTCCTACGAGCAGTACTTC. It specifies CASRPPGSPSYEQYF.

The CDR3 DNA reads TGTGCCAGCAGCCGACCAGGCCCGTCTCCCCTCCACTTT. Translation: CASSRPGPSPLHF. This chain links TRBV11-2 with TRBJ1-6; no firm D call. This CDR3 region has 13 residues. V was shortened by 5 bases and J by 13 bases, with 15 bases between the two germline ends. Germline V gene data show CDR1 as SGHAT and CDR2 as FQNNGV. The variable domain in full, completed from reference TRBV11-2 and TRBJ1-6, reads EAGVAQSPRYKIIEKRQSVAFWCNPISGHATLYWYQQILGQGPKLLIQFQNNGVVDDSQLPKDRFSAERLKGVDSTLKIQPAKLEDSAVYLCASSRPGPSPLHFGNGTRLTVT.

The rearrangement links TRBV19 to TRBJ1-5, with a possible D match to TRBD1 (5 bases). The CDR3 length is 17 residues. Trimming removed 5 bases from V and 7 bases from J, with 24 bases in between. Germline-derived CDR1 and CDR2 are LNHDA and SQIVND (reference sequence). The CDR3: CASSFLRAGLSGQPQHF. Written as DNA, the CDR3 is TGTGCCAGTAGTTTCTTAAGGGCAGGGCTATCCGGCCAGCCCCAGCATTTT.

The chain couples TRBV5-1 to TRBJ2-1, with TRBD2 as a possible D gene (7 bases). Germline V gene lookup returns CDR1 SGHRS and CDR2 YFSETQ. The CDR3 is 16 residues long. V was pared by 0 bases and J by 7 bases, with 17 bases between. The CDR3 reads CASSLGSGGALNEQFF. As DNA, the CDR3 is TGCGCCAGCAGCTTGGGAAGTGGGGGGGCCCTGAATGAGCAGTTCTTC.

Note on this clone: Other DNA variants within this sample encode the same CDR3. The chain recombines TRBV18 with TRBJ1-1; D gene unclear. The length of the CDR3 is 13 residues. Germline values: CDR1 KGHSH, CDR2 LQKENI. The germline V and J ends were trimmed by 2 bases and 1 base, with 5 bases remaining between them. CDR3 protein: CASSPSGNTEAFF. The CDR3 region has the DNA TGTGCCAGCTCACCATCAGGGAACACTGAAGCTTTCTTT.

V is TRBV23-1 and J is TRBJ2-4, with D unclear. TRBV23-1 is identified as an open reading frame with a role that is uncertain. V was shortened by 8 bases and J by 0 bases, with 2 bases between the two germline ends. The CDR3 is made up of 11 amino acids. CDR3 amino acids: CASRAKNIQYF. In DNA, the CDR3 is TGCGCCAGCCGAGCCAAAAACATTCAGTACTTC.

The chain couples TRBV6-6 to TRBJ1-1; D may be TRBD1 (5 bases). V was trimmed by 10 bases and J by 0 bases, leaving 12 bases between them. The CDR3 runs 13 residues. Germline V lookup: CDR1 MNHNY, CDR2 SVGAGI (reference sequence). Here the CDR3 reads CATKDTLNTEAFF. In nucleotides, the CDR3 is TGTGCCACCAAGGACACTCTGAACACTGAAGCTTTCTTT.

This chain uses TRBV10-3 with TRBJ1-1; tentative D call: TRBD1 (5 bases). V was shortened by 5 bases and J by 2 bases, with 12 bases between the two germline ends. CDR1 is ENHRY, CDR2 SYGVKD, per germline. This CDR3 spans 14 amino acids. The CDR3 nucleotides are TGTGCCATCAGTAGAAGGGACCAAAACACTGAAGCTTTCTTT. Translating gives CAISRRDQNTEAFF.

The chain recombines TRBV10-2 with TRBJ2-2, with 11 bases identical to TRBD2. The CDR3 sequence is 16 residues long. The V gene's germline CDR1 is WSHSY and CDR2 SAAADI. Trimming cost V 5 bases and J 4 bases; bases outside gene matches: 6. CDR3 nucleotide sequence: TGCGCCAGCAGTCTTTTAGCGGGGGGGTCCACCGGGGAGCTGTTTTTT. Its protein is CASSLLAGGSTGELFF.

The chain is built from TRBV7-6 and TRBJ1-2; a weak D match, TRBD1 (5 bases). The germline CDR1 and CDR2 sequences are SGHVS and FNYEAQ. The V and J ends lost 5 bases and 6 bases respectively, with 28 bases between them. CDR3 length equals 18 residues. For the CDR3, the DNA is TGTGCCAGCAGCCTCAGAGACCCACTTATATTCGGGGCGAATGGCTACACCTTC. It translates to CASSLRDPLIFGANGYTF.

The CDR3: CASSLAGGLGEKLFF. The CDR3 DNA sequence: TGTGCCAGCAGCTTGGCCGGGGGGCTCGGGGAAAAACTGTTTTTT. The J gene is TRBJ1-4, the V gene TRBV5-8, with D tentatively TRBD1 (6 bases). Trimming cost V 0 bases and J 8 bases, with 14 bases left between them. The CDR3 runs 15 residues. From germline, CDR1 is SGHTS and CDR2 YDEGEE.

Only one count was recorded for this clone. The chain carries TRBV7-8 and TRBJ2-1; TRBD2 aligns across 7 bases. Germline V gene sequence: CDR1 SGHVS, CDR2 FQNEAQ. The CDR3 loop spans 15 amino acids. The J segment lost 5 bases and the V segment lost 4 bases, leaving 8 bases of the junction unmatched. CDR3 coding DNA: TGTGCCAGCAGCTCCCGGGGGGAACCCGACAATGAGCAGTTCTTC. This encodes CASSSRGEPDNEQFF.

CDR3 DNA: TGCGCCAGCAGTCCCGCGAACAGTGTGAACACTGAAGCTTTCTTT. Protein: CASSPANSVNTEAFF. V gene TRBV5-1 combines with J gene TRBJ1-1; D is uncertain. Germline CDR1 and CDR2: SGHRS and YFSETQ. This CDR3 spans 15 amino acids. Deletions cut 5 bases from V and 0 bases from J, with 14 bases between.

This rearrangement joins TRBV25-1 to TRBJ1-6; D gene unclear. The length of the CDR3 is 13 residues. Germline CDR1 and CDR2: MGHDK and SYGVNS. The V and J ends lost 3 bases and 9 bases respectively, with 9 bases between them. The CDR3 DNA reads as TGTGCCAGCAGTGAGATTGCGGGTTCACCCCTCCACTTT. Translation gives CASSEIAGSPLHF.

J is TRBJ2-3 and V is TRBV7-2; D gene uncertain. Germline-derived CDR1 and CDR2 are SGHTA and FQGNSA. The V and J ends lost 10 bases and 3 bases respectively, with 17 bases between them. CDR3 length: 14 residues. The CDR3 region is CAIGPIQRTDTQYF. The CDR3 coding sequence is TGTGCCATCGGGCCTATCCAGAGGACAGATACGCAGTATTTT. The entire variable domain, with the rest obtained from reference TRBV7-2 and TRBJ2-3, is as follows: GAGVSQSPSNKVTEKGKDVELRCDPISGHTALYWYRQSLGQGLEFLIYFQGNSAPDKSGLPSDRFSAERTGGSVSTLTIQRTQQEDSAVYLCAIGPIQRTDTQYFGPGTRLTVL.

V and J are TRBV14 and TRBJ2-3; 7 bases line up with TRBD2. The CDR3 is made up of 15 amino acids. The V and J ends lost 6 bases and 3 bases, in that order; junction bases with no gene match: 9. CDR1 and CDR2 from the germline V gene are SGHDN and FVKESK. Here the CDR3 reads CASSHTGLGTDTQYF. Here the CDR3 DNA reads TGTGCCAGCAGTCATACAGGACTAGGGACAGATACGCAGTATTTT.

This chain uses TRBV9 with TRBJ1-4; D is unresolved. The CDR3 runs to 19 residues. V was trimmed by 4 bases and J by 0 bases, leaving 22 bases between them. Germline CDR1 SGDLS, CDR2 YYNGEE. CDR3 coding DNA: TGTGCCAGCAGCCCCCGAGAGGTCGGGGAAGAGACAACTAATGAAAAACTGTTTTTT. Translated: CASSPREVGEETTNEKLFF.

The chain employs TRBV5-8 and TRBJ2-7; D remains unclear. The V end was cut by 6 bases, the J end by 13 bases, with 11 bases between. The CDR3 is 9 residues long. The germline V gene encodes CDR1 SGHTS and CDR2 YDEGEE. Here the CDR3 reads CASTFRSYF. In DNA, the CDR3 is TGTGCCAGCACCTTCAGGAGCTACTTC.

The chain employs TRBV6-1 and TRBJ2-4; D possibly matches TRBD1 or TRBD2 (5 bases each). Germline V lookup: CDR1 MNHNS, CDR2 SASEGT. V lost 4 bases and J lost 8, with 21 bases in between. This CDR3 has 16 residues. CDR3 amino acids: CASSGLQWGKGHIQYF. CDR3 bases: TGTGCCAGCAGTGGCTTGCAGTGGGGGAAAGGGCACATTCAGTACTTC.

The chain combines TRBV5-1 with TRBJ1-2, with no clear D. From germline, CDR1 is SGHRS and CDR2 YFSETQ. The CDR3 sequence is 15 residues long. V was clipped by 2 bases and J by 8 bases, with 19 bases between them. The CDR3 loop reads CASSLDGDLSSGYTF. The CDR3 DNA reads TGCGCCAGCAGCTTAGATGGGGATCTATCGTCCGGCTACACCTTC.